These 8 T cell receptor beta chains originate from one sample sequenced in a study of cytomegalovirus exposure and HLA in healthy donors. Libraries were prepared by immunoSEQ multiplex PCR; TCRdb keeps only in-frame clonotypes and omits some of them. Of approximately 300,000 clones detected, more than 80% appear once; the ten largest clones hold 0.65% to 0.85%. Material: PBMCs. These receptors all come from a woman aged 18 to 35 in good health and CMV-seronegative.

The gene calls are TRBV11-1 and TRBJ2-7; a weak D match, TRBD1 (6 bases). V shed 4 bases and J shed 1 base, with 14 bases lying between them. CDR1 and CDR2 from the germline V gene are SGHAT and FQDESV (reference sequence). This CDR3 contains 15 residues. The DNA for the CDR3 is TGTGCCAGCAGCTCGGACAGCTCGGGATCCTACGAGCAGTACTTC. It specifies CASSSDSSGSYEQYF.

This chain links TRBV18 with TRBJ2-5, with 7 bases identical to TRBD1. V shed 3 bases and J 4 bases; nucleotides not matched to a gene: 8. CDR3 length: 15 residues. Germline-derived CDR1 and CDR2 are KGHSH and LQKENI. This chain's CDR3 is CASSPLGQSAETQYF. DNA for the CDR3: TGTGCCAGCTCACCCCTGGGACAGTCGGCAGAGACCCAGTACTTC. The full variable domain, in which reference TRBV18 and TRBJ2-5 provide the parts outside the CDR3, is NAGVMQNPRHLVRRRGQEARLRCSPMKGHSHVYWYRQLPEEGLKFMVYLQKENIIDESGMPKERFSAEFPKEGPSILRIQQVVRGDSAAYFCASSPLGQSAETQYFGPGTRLLVL.

The chain uses TRBV5-5 and TRBJ2-1; tentatively, D is TRBD1 (5 bases). Trimming removed 4 bases from V and 8 bases from J, with 16 bases in between. Germline V CDR1 and CDR2: SGHKS, YYEKEE (reference sequence). The CDR3 spans 14 residues. The CDR3 reads CASSLRTPQHEQFF. The CDR3 region has the DNA TGTGCCAGCAGCCTACGGACACCCCAGCATGAGCAGTTCTTC.

The rearrangement links TRBV9 to TRBJ2-3; 15 bases agree with TRBD2. This CDR3 is 17 amino acids long. CDR1 and CDR2 (germline): SGDLS, YYNGEE. Trimming took 4 bases from V and 4 from J; bases not matched to a gene: 7. Written as DNA, the CDR3 is TGTGCCAGCAGCCCCCGGACTAGCGGGAGGGACTCAGATACGCAGTATTTT. Protein product: CASSPRTSGRDSDTQYF. The complete variable domain, with remaining parts taken from reference TRBV9 and TRBJ2-3, reads DSGVTQTPKHLITATGQRVTLRCSPRSGDLSVYWYQQSLDQGLQFLIQYYNGEERAKGNILERFSAQQFPDLHSELNLSSLELGDSALYFCASSPRTSGRDSDTQYFGPGTRLTVL.

This clone showed up just once. The chain employs TRBV2 and TRBJ1-2; D possibly corresponds to TRBD1 (5 bases). The germline gives CDR1 SNHLY, CDR2 FYNNEI. CDR3 length equals 16 residues. V was clipped by 2 bases and J by 4 bases, with 17 bases between them. The CDR3 DNA follows: TGTGCCAGCAGTGAATTTTCAGGGATCGATAGCTATGGCTACACCTTC. It codes for CASSEFSGIDSYGYTF.

The chain recombines TRBV6-5 with TRBJ2-5, with 11 bases identical to TRBD1. The CDR3 contains 14 residues. Germline V gene lookup returns CDR1 MNHEY and CDR2 SVGAGI. The V segment lost 6 bases and the J segment 5 bases; nucleotides outside the gene matches: 5. The CDR3 loop is CASRWTGGTETQYF. CDR3 nucleotide sequence: TGTGCCAGCAGATGGACAGGGGGCACGGAGACCCAGTACTTC.

The chain is built from TRBV9 and TRBJ2-1; unclear D gene. CDR3 length: 15 amino acids. Germline V gene data show CDR1 as SGDLS and CDR2 as YYNGEE. Trimming removed 2 bases at V and 0 bases at J, with 9 bases between. Written as DNA, the CDR3 is TGTGCCAGCAGCGTCCAAGACTTCTCCTACAATGAGCAGTTCTTC. Translated: CASSVQDFSYNEQFF. The whole variable domain, filled in from reference TRBV9 and TRBJ2-1, reads DSGVTQTPKHLITATGQRVTLRCSPRSGDLSVYWYQQSLDQGLQFLIQYYNGEERAKGNILERFSAQQFPDLHSELNLSSLELGDSALYFCASSVQDFSYNEQFFGPGTRLTVL.

This chain's CDR3 is CASHPTGEGYNEQFF. The CDR3 DNA sequence: TGTGCCAGCCACCCTACGGGAGAGGGTTACAATGAGCAGTTCTTC. This chain uses TRBV28 with TRBJ2-1; D perhaps matches TRBD2 (6 bases). The ends were cut back, 8 bases at V and 4 bases at J, with 18 bases in the middle. The CDR3 covers 15 residues. Germline V gives CDR1 MDHEN, CDR2 SYDVKM.